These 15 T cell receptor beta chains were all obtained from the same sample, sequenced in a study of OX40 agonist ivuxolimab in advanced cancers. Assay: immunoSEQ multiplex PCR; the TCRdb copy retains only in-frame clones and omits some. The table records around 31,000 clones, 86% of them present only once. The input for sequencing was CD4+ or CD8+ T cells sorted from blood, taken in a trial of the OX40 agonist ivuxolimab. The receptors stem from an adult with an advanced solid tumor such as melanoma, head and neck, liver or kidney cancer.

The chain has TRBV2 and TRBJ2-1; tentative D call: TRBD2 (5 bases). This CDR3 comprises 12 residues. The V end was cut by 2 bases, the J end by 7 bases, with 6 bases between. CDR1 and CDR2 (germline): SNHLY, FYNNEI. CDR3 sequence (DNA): TGTGCCAGCAGTGAACGGGGTAATGAGCAGTTCTTC. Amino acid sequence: CASSERGNEQFF.

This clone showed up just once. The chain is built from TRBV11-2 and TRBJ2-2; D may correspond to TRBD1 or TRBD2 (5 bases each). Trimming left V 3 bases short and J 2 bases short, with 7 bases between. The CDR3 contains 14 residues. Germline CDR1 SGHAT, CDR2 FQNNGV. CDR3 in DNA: TGTGCCAGCAGCTTGGGGGTTAACACCGGGGAGCTGTTTTTT. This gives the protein CASSLGVNTGELFF. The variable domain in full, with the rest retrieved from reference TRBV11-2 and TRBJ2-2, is EAGVAQSPRYKIIEKRQSVAFWCNPISGHATLYWYQQILGQGPKLLIQFQNNGVVDDSQLPKDRFSAERLKGVDSTLKIQPAKLEDSAVYLCASSLGVNTGELFFGEGSRLTVL.

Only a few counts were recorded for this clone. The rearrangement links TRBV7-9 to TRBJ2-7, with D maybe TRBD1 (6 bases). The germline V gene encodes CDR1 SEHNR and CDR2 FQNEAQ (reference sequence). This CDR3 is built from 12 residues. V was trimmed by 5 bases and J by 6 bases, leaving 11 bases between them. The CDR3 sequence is CASSETGSEQYF. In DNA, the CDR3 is TGTGCCAGCAGCGAGACAGGAAGCGAGCAGTACTTC.

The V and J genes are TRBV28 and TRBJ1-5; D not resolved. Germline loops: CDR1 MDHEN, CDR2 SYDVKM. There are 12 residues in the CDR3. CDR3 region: CAGGRSNQPQHF. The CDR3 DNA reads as TGTGCAGGCGGGCGGAGCAATCAGCCCCAGCATTTT.

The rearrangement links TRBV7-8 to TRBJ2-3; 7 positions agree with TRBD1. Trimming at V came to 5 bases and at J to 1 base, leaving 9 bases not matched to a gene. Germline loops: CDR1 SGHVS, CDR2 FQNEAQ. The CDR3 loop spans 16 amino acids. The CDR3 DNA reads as TGTGCCAGCAGCCCCCGACAGGGATTGGGCACAGATACGCAGTATTTT. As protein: CASSPRQGLGTDTQYF.

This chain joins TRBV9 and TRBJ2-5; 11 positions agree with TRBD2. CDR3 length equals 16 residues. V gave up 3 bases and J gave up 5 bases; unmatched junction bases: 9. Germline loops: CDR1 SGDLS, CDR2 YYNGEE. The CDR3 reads CASSGELAGGGETQYF. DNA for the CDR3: TGTGCCAGCAGCGGGGAGCTAGCGGGAGGCGGGGAGACCCAGTACTTC.

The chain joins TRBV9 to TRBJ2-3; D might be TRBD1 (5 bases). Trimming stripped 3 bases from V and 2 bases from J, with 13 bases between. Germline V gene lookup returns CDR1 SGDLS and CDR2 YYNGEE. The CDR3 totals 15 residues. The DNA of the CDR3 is TGTGCCAGCAGCGAACTGGACACCTCCACAGATACGCAGTATTTT. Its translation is CASSELDTSTDTQYF.

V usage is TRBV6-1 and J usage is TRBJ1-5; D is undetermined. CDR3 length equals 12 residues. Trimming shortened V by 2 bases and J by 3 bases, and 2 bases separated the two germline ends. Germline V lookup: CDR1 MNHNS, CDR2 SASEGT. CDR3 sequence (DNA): TGTGCCAGCAGTGAAATCAATCAGCCCCAGCATTTT. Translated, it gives CASSEINQPQHF.

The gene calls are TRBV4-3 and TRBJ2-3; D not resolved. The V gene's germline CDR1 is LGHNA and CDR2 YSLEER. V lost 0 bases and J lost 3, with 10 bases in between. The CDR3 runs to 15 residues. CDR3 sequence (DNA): TGCGCCAGCAGCCAAGACAGGACGAGAACAGATACGCAGTATTTT. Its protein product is CASSQDRTRTDTQYF.

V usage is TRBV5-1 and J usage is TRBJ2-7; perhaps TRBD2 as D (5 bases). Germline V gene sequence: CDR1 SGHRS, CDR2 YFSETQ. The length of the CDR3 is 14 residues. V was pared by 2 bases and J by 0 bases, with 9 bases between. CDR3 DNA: TGCGCCAGCAGCTTTGGGAGCCCCTCCTACGAGCAGTACTTC. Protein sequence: CASSFGSPSYEQYF.

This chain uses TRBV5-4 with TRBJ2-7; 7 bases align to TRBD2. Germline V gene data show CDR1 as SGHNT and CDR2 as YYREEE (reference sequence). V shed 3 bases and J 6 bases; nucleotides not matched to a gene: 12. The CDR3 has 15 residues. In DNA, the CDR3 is TGTGCCAGCAGCTCCCTGGGGACTATAGGTTCCGAGCAGTACTTC. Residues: CASSSLGTIGSEQYF.

CDR3 sequence reads: CASSLGQGAYIQYF. DNA of the CDR3: TGTGCCAGCAGCTTGGGACAGGGGGCTTACATTCAGTACTTC. The chain carries TRBV5-8 and TRBJ2-4, with TRBD1 matching 10 bases. This CDR3 is 14 amino acids long. The germline CDR1 and CDR2 sequences are SGHTS and YDEGEE. The trim removed 0 bases at V and 8 bases at J, leaving 2 bases unmatched.

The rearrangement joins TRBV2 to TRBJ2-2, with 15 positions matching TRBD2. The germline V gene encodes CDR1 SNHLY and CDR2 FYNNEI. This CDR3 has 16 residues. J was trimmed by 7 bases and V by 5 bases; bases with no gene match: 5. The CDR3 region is CASSRTSGRAIGELFF. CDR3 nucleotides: TGTGCCAGCAGTAGGACTAGCGGGAGGGCCATCGGGGAGCTGTTTTTT.

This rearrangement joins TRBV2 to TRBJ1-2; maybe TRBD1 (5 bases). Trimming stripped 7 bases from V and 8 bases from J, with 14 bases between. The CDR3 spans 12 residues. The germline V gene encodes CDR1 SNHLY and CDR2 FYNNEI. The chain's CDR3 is CASTERGVGYTF. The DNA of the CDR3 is TGTGCCAGCACCGAGCGAGGGGTCGGCTACACCTTC. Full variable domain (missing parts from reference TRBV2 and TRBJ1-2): EPEVTQTPSHQVTQMGQEVILRCVPISNHLYFYWYRQILGQKVEFLVSFYNNEISEKSEIFDDQFSVERPDGSNFTLKIRSTKLEDSAMYFCASTERGVGYTFGSGTRLTVV.

In DNA, the CDR3 is TGTGCCAGTAGTATCTGGACAACTAATGAAAAACTGTTTTTT. Amino acid sequence: CASSIWTTNEKLFF. The chain recombines TRBV19 with TRBJ1-4; D is undetermined. The germline V gene has CDR1 LNHDA and CDR2 SQIVND (reference sequence). This CDR3 is built from 14 residues. V gave up 3 bases and J gave up 0 bases, with 5 bases separating them.